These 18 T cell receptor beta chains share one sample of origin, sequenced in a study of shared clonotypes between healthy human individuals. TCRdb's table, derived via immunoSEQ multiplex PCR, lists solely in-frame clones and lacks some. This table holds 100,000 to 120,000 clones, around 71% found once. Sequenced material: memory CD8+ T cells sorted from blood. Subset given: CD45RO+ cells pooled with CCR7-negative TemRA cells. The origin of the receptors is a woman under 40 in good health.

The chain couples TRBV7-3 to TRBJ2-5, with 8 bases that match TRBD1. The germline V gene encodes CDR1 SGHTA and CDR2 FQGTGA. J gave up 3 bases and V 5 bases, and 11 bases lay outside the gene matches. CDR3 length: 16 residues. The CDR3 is CASSPGQGGEEETQYF. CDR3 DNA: TGTGCCAGCAGCCCAGGACAGGGTGGGGAGGAAGAGACCCAGTACTTC. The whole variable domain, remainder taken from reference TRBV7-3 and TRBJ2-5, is GAGVSQTPSNKVTEKGKYVELRCDPISGHTALYWYRQSLGQGPEFLIYFQGTGAADDSGLPNDRFFAVRPEGSVSTLKIQRTERGDSAVYLCASSPGQGGEEETQYFGPGTRLLVL.

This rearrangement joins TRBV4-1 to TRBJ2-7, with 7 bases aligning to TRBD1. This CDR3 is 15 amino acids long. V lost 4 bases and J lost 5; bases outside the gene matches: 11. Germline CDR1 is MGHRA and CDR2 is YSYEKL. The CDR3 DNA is TGCGCCAGCAGCCGCGGGCCGGGACAGCGAAACGAGCAGTACTTC. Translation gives CASSRGPGQRNEQYF.

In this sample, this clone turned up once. For the CDR3, the DNA is TGCGCCAGCAGAGACCCCGGGACACTAGCCTACGAGCAGTACTTC. Amino acid sequence: CASRDPGTLAYEQYF. The chain recombines TRBV5-1 with TRBJ2-7; TRBD1 might be the D (6 bases). This CDR3 has 15 residues. The germline CDR1 and CDR2 sequences are SGHRS and YFSETQ. V was trimmed by 5 bases and J by 2 bases, leaving 17 bases between them.

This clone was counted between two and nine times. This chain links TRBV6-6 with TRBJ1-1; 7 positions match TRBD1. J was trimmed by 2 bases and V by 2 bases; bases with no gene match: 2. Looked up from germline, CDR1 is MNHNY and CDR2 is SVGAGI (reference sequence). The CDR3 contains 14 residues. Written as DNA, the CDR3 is TGTGCCAGCAGTTACGGGACAGCCAACACTGAAGCTTTCTTT. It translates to CASSYGTANTEAFF.

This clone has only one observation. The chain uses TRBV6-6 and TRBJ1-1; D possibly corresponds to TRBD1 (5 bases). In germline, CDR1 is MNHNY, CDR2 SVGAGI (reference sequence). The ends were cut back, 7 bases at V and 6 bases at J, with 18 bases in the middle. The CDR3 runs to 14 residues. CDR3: CASTHDPGNPEAFF. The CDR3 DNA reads TGTGCCAGCACTCATGACCCAGGGAATCCTGAAGCTTTCTTT.

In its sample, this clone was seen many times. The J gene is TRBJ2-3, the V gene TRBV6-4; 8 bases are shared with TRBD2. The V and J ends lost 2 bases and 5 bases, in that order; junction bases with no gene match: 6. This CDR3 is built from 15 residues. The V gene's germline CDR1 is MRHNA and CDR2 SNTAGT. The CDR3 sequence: CASSDEAGDQDTQYF. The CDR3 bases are TGTGCCAGCAGTGACGAAGCGGGAGACCAAGATACGCAGTATTTT.

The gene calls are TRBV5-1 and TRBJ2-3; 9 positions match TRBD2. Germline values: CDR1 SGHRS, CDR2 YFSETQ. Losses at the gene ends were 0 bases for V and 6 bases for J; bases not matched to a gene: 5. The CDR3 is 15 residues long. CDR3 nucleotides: TGCGCCAGCAGCTTGGATTTTAGCGGGGGTGATACGCAGTATTTT. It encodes CASSLDFSGGDTQYF.

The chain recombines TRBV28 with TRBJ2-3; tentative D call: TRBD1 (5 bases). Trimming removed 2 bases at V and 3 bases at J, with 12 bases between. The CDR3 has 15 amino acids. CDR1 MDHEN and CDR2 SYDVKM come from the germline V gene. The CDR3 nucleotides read TGTGCCAGCAGTTTAGAAGGGGTTTTTACAGATACGCAGTATTTT. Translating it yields CASSLEGVFTDTQYF. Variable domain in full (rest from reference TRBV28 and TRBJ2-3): DVKVTQSSRYLVKRTGEKVFLECVQDMDHENMFWYRQDPGLGLRLIYFSYDVKMKEKGDIPEGYSVSREKKERFSLILESASTNQTSMYLCASSLEGVFTDTQYFGPGTRLTVL.

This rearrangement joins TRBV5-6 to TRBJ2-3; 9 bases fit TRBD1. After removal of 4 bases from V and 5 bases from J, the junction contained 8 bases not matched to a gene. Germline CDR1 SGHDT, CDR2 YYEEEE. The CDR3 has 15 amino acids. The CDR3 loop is CASSLRDRVRDTQYF. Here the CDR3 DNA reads TGTGCCAGCAGCCTCCGGGACAGGGTGAGAGATACGCAGTATTTT.

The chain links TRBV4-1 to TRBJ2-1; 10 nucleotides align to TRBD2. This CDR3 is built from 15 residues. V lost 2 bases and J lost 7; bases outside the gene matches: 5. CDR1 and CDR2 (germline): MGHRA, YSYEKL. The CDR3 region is CASSQPRLAGNEQFF. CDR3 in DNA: TGCGCCAGCAGCCAACCCCGACTAGCGGGTAATGAGCAGTTCTTC.

As DNA, the CDR3 is TGTGCCAGCAGTACTATAGCGGGAGATTACAATGAGCAGTTCTTC. This sequence encodes CASSTIAGDYNEQFF. This chain links TRBV6-4 with TRBJ2-1; 9 bases match TRBD2. Germline V gives CDR1 MRHNA, CDR2 SNTAGT. V lost 5 bases to trimming and J lost 4 bases; unmatched junction nucleotides: 6. The CDR3 extends over 15 amino acids.

The CDR3 bases are TGTGCCAGCAGAAGGACAGGGGAGTCCACTGAAGCTTTCTTT. The encoded protein is CASRRTGESTEAFF. The rearrangement joins TRBV5-4 to TRBJ1-1, with TRBD1 matching 9 bases. The germline gives CDR1 SGHNT, CDR2 YYREEE (reference sequence). CDR3 length: 14 residues. Losses at the gene ends were 5 bases for V and 4 bases for J; bases not matched to a gene: 6.

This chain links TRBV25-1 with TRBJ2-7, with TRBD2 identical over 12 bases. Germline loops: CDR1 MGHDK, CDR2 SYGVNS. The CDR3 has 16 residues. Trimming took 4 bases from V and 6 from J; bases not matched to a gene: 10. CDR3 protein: CASSGLAGEIVSEQYF. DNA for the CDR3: TGTGCCAGCAGTGGACTAGCGGGAGAGATTGTTAGCGAGCAGTACTTC.

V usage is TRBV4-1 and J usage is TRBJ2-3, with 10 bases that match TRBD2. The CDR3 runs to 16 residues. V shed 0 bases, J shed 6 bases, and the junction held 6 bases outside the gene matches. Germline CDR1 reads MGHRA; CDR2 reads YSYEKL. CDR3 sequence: CASSQEPAGGPDTQYF. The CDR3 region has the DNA TGCGCCAGCAGCCAAGAACCAGCGGGAGGGCCGGATACGCAGTATTTT.

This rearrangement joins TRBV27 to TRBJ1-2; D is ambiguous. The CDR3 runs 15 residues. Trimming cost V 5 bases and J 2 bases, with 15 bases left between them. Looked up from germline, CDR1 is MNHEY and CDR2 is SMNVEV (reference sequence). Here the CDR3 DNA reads TGTGCCAGCAGTCCCCGCAGTAACCCGAACTATGGCTACACCTTC. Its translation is CASSPRSNPNYGYTF.

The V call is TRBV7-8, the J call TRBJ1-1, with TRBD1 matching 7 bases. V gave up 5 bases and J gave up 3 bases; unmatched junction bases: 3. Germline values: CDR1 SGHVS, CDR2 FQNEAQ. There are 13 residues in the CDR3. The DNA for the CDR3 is TGTGCCAGCAGCGCTCAGGGGGACACTGAAGCTTTCTTT. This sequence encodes CASSAQGDTEAFF.

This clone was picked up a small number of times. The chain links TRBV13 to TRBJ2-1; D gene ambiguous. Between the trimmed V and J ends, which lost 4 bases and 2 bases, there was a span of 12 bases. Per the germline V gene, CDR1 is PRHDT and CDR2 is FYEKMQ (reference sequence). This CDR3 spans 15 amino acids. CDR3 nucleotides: TGTGCCAGCAGCTCTGGCTTCAGCGCCTACAATGAGCAGTTCTTC. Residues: CASSSGFSAYNEQFF.

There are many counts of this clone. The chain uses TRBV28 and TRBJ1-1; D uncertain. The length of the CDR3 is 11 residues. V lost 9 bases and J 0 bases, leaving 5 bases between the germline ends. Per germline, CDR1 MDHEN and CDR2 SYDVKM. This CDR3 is CARPMNTEAFF. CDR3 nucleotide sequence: TGTGCCAGACCAATGAACACTGAAGCTTTCTTT.